Sequencing of this T cell receptor (beta chain) was carried out in a study of shared clonotypes between healthy human individuals. Genomic DNA from each subset was divided evenly over several immunoSEQ plates. TCRdb's copy holds only in-frame clones and misses some; the assay was immunoSEQ multiplex PCR. The sample shows 2 million to 3 million clones, over 85% of them seen only once. This TCR derives from a man aged 18 to 29 in good health. Some clones in this sample may be carry-over from other donors' samples. Sequenced sample: naive CD4+ T cells from PBMCs. Subset in this sample: CD45RA+ positively selected.

The chain's CDR3 is CASSADRVREQFF. As DNA, the CDR3 is TGTGCCAGCAGTGCGGACAGGGTGAGGGAGCAGTTCTTC. The genes are TRBV2 and TRBJ2-1, with 8 bases lining up with TRBD1. The germline V gene encodes CDR1 SNHLY and CDR2 FYNNEI. V lost 4 bases and J lost 10; bases outside the gene matches: 6. The CDR3 consists of 13 residues. The full variable domain, with the rest looked up from reference TRBV2 and TRBJ2-1, is EPEVTQTPSHQVTQMGQEVILRCVPISNHLYFYWYRQILGQKVEFLVSFYNNEISEKSEIFDDQFSVERPDGSNFTLKIRSTKLEDSAMYFCASSADRVREQFFGPGTRLTVL.